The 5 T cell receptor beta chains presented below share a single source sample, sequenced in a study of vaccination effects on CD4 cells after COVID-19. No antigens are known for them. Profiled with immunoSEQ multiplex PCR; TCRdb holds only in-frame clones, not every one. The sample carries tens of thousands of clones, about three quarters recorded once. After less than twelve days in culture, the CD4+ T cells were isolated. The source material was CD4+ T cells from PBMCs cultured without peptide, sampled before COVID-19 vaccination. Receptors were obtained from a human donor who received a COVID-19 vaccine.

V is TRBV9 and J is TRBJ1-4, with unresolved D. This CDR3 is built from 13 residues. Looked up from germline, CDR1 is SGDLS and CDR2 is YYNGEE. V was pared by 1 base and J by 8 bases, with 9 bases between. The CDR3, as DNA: TGTGCCAGCAGCGTACAAATGGGAGAAAAACTGTTTTTT. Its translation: CASSVQMGEKLFF.

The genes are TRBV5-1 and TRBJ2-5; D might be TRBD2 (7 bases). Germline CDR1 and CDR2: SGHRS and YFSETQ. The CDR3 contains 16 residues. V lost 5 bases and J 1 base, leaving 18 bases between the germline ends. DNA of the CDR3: TGCGCCAGCAGTAGGACGGGGGGCTGGTTCCAAGAGACCCAGTACTTC. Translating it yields CASSRTGGWFQETQYF.

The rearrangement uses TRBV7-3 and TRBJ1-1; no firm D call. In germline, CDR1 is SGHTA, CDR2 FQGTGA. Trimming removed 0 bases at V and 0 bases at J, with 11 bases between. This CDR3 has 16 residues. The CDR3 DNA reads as TGTGCCAGCAGCTTAACTAGCAATACTGTGAACACTGAAGCTTTCTTT. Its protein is CASSLTSNTVNTEAFF.

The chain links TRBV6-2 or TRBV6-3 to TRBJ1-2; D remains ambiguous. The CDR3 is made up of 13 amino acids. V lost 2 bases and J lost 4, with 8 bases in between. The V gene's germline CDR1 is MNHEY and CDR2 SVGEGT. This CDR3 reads CASSYSGSYGYTF. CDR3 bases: TGTGCCAGCAGTTACAGCGGTAGCTATGGCTACACCTTC.

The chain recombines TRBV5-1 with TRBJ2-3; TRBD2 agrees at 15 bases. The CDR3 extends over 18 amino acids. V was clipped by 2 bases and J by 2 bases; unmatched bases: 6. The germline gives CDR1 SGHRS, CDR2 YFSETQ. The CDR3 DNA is TGCGCCAGCAGCTTCGGGGGACTAGCGGGGGGAATCACAGATACGCAGTATTTT. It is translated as CASSFGGLAGGITDTQYF. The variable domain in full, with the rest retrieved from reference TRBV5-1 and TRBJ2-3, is KAGVTQTPRYLIKTRGQQVTLSCSPISGHRSVSWYQQTPGQGLQFLFEYFSETQRNKGNFPGRFSGRQFSNSRSEMNVSTLELGDSALYLCASSFGGLAGGITDTQYFGPGTRLTVL.